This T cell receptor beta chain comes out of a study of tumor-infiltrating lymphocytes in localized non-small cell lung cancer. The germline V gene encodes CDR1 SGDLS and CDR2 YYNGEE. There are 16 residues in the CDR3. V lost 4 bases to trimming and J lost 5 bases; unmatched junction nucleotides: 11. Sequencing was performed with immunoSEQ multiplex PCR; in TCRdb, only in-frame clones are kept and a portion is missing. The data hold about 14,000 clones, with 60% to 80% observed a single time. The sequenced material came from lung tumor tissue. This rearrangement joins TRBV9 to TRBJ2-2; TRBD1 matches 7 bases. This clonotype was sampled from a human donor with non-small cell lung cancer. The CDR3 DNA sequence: TGTGCCAGCAGCCCCCCCCGGACAGGTCGAACCGGGGAGCTGTTTTTT. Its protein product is CASSPPRTGRTGELFF.